This TCR beta chain originates from a study of human T cells and chemical hapten exposure. Overall study: Diphenylcyclopropenone doses were given weekly to the scalps of patients across the approximately 24-week study. Patches with 0.01% DPC went on the upper back, and the tests were read at 6 days. Small pooled library volume differences mainly caused per-sample TCR yield variation.

Time point indicated: patch test 1, 2 weeks after DPC sensitization. Treatment denoted: therapeutic diphenylcyclopropenone sensitization with weekly scalp DPC. Unfractionated whole blood yielded the extracted total RNA. This clonotype was seen more than once but under ten times. V lost 8 bases, J lost 0 bases, and 13 bases stayed unmatched. This CDR3 contains 18 residues. Library construction involved attaching unique molecular identifiers to individual cDNA molecules, which allowed quantitative, reproducible TCR counting. In TCRdb, the RACE reads were re-called with MiXCR into one record per CDR3 protein. The sample holds some 43,000 distinct CDR3 sequences, 4% seen once.

This chain joins TRBV12-3 or TRBV12-4 and TRBJ2-5; the match to TRBD2 covers 12 bases. The sequencing here drew on whole blood, taken in connection with sensitization to the hapten diphenylcyclopropenone (DPC). This TCR derives from a man between 50 and 59 years old with alopecia areata. Some clones in this sample may be carry-over from other donors' samples. The DNA for the CDR3 is TGTGCCAGCGCCTATAGGACTAGCGGGGTACAGCACCAAGAGACCCAGTACTTC. Amino acids: CASAYRTSGVQHQETQYF.